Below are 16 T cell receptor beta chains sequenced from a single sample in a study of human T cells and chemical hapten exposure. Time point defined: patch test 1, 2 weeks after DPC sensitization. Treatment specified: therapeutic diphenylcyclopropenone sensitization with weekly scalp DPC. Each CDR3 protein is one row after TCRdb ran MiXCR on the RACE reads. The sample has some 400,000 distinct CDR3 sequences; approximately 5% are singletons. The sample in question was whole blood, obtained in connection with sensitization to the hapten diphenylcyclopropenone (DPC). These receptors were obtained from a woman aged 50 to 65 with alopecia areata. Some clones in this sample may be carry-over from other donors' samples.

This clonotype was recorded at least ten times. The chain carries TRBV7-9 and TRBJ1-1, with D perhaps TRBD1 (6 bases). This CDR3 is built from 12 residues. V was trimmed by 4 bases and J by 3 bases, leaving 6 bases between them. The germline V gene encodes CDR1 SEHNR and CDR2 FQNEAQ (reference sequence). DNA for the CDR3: TGTGCCAGCAGCTGGACAGACACTGAAGCTTTCTTT. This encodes CASSWTDTEAFF.

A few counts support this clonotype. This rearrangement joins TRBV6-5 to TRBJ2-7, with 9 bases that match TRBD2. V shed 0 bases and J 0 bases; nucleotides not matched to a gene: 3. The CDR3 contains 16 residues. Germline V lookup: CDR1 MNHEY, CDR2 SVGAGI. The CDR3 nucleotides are TGTGCCAGCAGTTACTCGTTAGCGGGGGCCTCCTACGAGCAGTACTTC. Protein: CASSYSLAGASYEQYF.

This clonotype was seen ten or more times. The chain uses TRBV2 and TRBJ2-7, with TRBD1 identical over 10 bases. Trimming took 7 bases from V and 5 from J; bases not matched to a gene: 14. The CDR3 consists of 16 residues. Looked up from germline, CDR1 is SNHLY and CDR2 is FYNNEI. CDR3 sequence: CASTLKGWTGGHEQYF. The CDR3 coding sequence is TGTGCCAGCACCCTGAAGGGATGGACAGGGGGTCACGAGCAGTACTTC. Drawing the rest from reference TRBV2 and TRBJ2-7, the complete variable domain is EPEVTQTPSHQVTQMGQEVILRCVPISNHLYFYWYRQILGQKVEFLVSFYNNEISEKSEIFDDQFSVERPDGSNFTLKIRSTKLEDSAMYFCASTLKGWTGGHEQYFGPGTRLTVT.

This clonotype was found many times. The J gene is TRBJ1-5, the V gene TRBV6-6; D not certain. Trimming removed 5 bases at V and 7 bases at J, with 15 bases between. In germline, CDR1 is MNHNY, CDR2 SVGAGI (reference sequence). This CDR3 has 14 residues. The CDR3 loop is CASSPSRSGQPQHF. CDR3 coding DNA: TGTGCCAGCAGTCCGTCGCGGTCCGGGCAGCCCCAGCATTTT.

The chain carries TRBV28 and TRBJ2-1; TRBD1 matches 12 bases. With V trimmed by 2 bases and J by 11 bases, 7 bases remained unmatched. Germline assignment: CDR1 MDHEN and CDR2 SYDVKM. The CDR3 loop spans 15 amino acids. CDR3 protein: CASSLPGTGGDKQFF. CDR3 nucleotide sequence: TGTGCCAGCAGTTTACCCGGGACAGGGGGCGATAAGCAGTTCTTC. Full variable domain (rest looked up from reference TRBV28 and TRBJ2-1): DVKVTQSSRYLVKRTGEKVFLECVQDMDHENMFWYRQDPGLGLRLIYFSYDVKMKEKGDIPEGYSVSREKKERFSLILESASTNQTSMYLCASSLPGTGGDKQFFGPGTRLTVL.

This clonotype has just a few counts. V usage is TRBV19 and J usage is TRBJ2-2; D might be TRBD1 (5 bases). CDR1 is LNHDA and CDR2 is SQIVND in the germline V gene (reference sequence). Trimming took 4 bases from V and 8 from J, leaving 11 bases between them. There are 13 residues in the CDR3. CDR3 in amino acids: CASSKTVRGELFF. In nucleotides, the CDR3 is TGTGCCAGTAGTAAGACAGTCCGTGGGGAGCTGTTTTTT.

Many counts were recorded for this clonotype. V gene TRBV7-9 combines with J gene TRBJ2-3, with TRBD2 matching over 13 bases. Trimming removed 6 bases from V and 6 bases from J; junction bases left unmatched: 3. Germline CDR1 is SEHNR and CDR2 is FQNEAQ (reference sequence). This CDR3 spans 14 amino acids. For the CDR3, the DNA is TGTGCCAGCAGTCGGACTAGCGGGAGTGATACGCAGTATTTT. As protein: CASSRTSGSDTQYF.

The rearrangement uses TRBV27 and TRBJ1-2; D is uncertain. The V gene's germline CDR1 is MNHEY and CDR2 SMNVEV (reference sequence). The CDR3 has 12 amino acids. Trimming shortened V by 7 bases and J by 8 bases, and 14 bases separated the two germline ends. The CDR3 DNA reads TGTGCCAGCATGTCACCGCCTGGCGGCTACACCTTC. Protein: CASMSPPGGYTF.

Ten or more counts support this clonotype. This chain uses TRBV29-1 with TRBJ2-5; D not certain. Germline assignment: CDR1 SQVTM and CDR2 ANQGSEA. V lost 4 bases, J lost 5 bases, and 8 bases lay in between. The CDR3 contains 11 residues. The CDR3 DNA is TGCAGCGTTGCTGTGCCGGAGACCCAGTACTTC. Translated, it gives CSVAVPETQYF.

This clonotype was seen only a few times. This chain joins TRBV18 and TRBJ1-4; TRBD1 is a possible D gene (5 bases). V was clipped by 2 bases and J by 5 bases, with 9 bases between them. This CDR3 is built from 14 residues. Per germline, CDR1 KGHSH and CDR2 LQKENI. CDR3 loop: CASSPDRTNEKLFF. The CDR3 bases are TGTGCCAGCTCACCAGACAGAACAAATGAAAAACTGTTTTTT.

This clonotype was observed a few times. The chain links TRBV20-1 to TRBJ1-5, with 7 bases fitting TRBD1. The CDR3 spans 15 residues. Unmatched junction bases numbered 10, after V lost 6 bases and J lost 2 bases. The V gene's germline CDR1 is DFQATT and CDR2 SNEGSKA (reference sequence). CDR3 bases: TGCAGTGCGTTGCGGGCAGGGGGGGGCAATCAGCCCCAGCATTTT. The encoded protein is CSALRAGGGNQPQHF.

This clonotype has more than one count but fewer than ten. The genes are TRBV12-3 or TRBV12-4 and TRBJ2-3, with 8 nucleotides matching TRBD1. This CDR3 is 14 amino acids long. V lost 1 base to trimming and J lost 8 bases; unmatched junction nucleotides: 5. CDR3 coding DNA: TGTGCCAGCAGTTTAGGGACAGGGACGGGTACGCAGTATTTT. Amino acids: CASSLGTGTGTQYF.

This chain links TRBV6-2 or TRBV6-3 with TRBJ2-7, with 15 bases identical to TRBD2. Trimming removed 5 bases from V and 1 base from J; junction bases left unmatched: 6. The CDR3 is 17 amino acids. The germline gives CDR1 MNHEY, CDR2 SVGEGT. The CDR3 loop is CASSPGLAGGPSYEQYF. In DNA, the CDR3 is TGTGCCAGCAGTCCCGGACTAGCGGGAGGGCCATCCTACGAGCAGTACTTC.

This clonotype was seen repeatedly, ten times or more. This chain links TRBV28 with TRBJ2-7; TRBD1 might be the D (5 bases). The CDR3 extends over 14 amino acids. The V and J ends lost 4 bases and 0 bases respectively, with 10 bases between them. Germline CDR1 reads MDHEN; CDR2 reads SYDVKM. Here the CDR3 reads CASSSRDSSYEQYF. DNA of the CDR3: TGTGCCAGCAGTTCCCGAGACAGCTCCTACGAGCAGTACTTC.

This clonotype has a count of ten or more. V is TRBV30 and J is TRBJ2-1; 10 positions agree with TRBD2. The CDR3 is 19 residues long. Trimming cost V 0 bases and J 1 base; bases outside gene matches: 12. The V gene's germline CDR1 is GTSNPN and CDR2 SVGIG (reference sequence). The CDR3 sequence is CAWSVITSGRAGSYNEQFF. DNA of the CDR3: TGTGCCTGGAGTGTGATAACCAGCGGGAGGGCCGGATCCTACAATGAGCAGTTCTTC.

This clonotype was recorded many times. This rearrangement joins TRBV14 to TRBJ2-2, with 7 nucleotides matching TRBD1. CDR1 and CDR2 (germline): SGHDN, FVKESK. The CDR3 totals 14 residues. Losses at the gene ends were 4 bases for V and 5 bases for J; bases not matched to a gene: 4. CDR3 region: CASSRTGVTGELFF. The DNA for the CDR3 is TGTGCCAGCAGCCGTACAGGGGTTACCGGGGAGCTGTTTTTT.